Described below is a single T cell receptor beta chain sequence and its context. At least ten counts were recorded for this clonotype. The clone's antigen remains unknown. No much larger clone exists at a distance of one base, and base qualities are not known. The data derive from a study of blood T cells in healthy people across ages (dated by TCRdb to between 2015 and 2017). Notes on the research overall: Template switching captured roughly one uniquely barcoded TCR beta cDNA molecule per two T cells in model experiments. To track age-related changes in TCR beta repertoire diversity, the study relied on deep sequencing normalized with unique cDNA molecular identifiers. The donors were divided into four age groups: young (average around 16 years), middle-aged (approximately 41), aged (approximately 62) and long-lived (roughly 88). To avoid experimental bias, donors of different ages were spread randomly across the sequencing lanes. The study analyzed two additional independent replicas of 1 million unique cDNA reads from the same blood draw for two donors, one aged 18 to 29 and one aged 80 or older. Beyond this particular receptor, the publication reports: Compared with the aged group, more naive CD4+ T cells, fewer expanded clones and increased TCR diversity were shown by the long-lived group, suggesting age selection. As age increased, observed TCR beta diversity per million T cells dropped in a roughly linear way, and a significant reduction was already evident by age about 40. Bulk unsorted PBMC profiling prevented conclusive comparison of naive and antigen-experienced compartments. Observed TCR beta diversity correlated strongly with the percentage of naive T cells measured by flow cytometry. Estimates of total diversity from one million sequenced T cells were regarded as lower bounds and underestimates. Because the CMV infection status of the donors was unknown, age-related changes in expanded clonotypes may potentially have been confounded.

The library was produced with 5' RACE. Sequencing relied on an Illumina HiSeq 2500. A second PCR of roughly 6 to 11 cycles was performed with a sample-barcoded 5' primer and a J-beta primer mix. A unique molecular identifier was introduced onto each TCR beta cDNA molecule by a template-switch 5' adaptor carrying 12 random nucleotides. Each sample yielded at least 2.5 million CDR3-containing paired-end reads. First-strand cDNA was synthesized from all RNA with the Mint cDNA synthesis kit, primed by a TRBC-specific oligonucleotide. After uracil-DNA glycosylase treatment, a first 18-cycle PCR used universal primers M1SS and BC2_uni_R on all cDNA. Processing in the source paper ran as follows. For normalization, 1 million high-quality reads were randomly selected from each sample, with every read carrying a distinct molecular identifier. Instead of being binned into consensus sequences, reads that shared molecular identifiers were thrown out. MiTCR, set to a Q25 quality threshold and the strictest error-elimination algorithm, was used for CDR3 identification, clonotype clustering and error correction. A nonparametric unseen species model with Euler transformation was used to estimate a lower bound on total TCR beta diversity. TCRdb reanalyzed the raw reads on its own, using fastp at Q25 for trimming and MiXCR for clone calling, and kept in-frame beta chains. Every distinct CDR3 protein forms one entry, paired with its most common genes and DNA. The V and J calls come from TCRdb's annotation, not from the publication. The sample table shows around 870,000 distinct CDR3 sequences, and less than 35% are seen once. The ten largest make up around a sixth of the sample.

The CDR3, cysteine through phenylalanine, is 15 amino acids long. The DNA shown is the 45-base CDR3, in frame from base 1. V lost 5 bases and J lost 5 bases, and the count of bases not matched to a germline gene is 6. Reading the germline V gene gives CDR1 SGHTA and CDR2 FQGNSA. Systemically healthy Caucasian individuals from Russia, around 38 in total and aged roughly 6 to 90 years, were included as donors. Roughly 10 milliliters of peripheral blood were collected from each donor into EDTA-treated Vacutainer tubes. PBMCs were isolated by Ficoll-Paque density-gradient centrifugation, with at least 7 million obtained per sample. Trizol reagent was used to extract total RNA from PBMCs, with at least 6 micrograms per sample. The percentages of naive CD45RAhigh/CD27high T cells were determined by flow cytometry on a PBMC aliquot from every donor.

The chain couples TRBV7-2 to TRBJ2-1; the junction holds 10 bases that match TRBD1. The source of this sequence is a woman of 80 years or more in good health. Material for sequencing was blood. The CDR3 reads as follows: CASSPRDRGHNEQFF. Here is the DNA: TGTGCCAGCAGCCCCCGGGACAGGGGCCACAATGAGCAGTTCTTC.